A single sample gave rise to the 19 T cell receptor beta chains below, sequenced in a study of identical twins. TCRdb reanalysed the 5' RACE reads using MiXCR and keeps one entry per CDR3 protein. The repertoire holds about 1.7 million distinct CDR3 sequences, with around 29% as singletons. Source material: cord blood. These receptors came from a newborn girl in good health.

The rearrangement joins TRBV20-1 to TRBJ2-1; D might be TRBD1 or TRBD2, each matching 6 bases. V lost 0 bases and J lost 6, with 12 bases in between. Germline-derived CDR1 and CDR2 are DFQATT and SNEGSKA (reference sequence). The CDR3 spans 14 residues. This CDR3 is CSARDRGVGNEQFF. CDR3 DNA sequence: TGCAGTGCTAGAGATAGGGGGGTCGGCAATGAGCAGTTCTTC.

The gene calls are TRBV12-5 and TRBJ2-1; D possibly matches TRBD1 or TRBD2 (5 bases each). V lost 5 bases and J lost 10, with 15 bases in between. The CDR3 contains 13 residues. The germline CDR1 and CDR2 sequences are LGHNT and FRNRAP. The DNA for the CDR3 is TGTGCTAGTGGTCCAAGAGGGGTAGAGGAGCAGTTCTTC. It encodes CASGPRGVEEQFF.

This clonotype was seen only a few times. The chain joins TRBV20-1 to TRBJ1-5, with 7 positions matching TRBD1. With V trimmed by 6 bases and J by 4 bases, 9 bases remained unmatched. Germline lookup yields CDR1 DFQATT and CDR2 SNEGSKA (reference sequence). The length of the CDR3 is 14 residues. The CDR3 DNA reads TGCAGTGCACCTCAGACAGGGCGAAATCAGCCCCAGCATTTT. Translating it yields CSAPQTGRNQPQHF.

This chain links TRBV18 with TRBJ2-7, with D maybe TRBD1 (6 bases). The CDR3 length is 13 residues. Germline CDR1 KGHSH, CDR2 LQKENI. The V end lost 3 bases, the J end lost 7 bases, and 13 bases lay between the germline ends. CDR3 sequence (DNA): TGTGCCAGCTCACCGGGGTGGGACAATGAGCAGTACTTC. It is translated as CASSPGWDNEQYF.

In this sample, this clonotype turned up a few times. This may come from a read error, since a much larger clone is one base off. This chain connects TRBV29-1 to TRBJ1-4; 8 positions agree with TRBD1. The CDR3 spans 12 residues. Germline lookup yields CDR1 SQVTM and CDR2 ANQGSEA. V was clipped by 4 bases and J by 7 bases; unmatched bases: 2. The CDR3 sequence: CSVGTGFEKLFF. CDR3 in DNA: TGCAGCGTTGGGACAGGGTTTGAAAAACTGTTTTTT.

Here the CDR3 DNA reads TGCAGTGCTAGAGAGAGGTGGGGACGTGGGAATGAGCAGTTCTTC. This translates into CSARERWGRGNEQFF. The J gene is TRBJ2-1, the V gene TRBV20-1; D possibly uses TRBD1 or TRBD2 (5 bases each). This CDR3 is built from 15 residues. The V gene lost 0 bases and the J gene lost 7 bases, with 16 bases spanning the gap. Germline V gene sequence: CDR1 DFQATT, CDR2 SNEGSKA (reference sequence).

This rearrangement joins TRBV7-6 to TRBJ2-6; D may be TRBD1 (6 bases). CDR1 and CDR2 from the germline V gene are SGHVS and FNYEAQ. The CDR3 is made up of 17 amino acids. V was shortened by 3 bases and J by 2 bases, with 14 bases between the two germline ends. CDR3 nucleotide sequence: TGTGCCAGCAGCTTGTCCCTCAGGGGCGCTGGGGCCAACGTCCTGACTTTC. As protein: CASSLSLRGAGANVLTF.

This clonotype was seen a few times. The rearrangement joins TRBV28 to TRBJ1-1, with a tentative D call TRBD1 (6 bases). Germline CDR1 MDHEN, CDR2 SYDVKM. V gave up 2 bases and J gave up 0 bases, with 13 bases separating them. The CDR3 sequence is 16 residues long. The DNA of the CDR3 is TGTGCCAGCAGTTTACCCCAGGGGAGTCTGAACACTGAAGCTTTCTTT. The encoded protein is CASSLPQGSLNTEAFF. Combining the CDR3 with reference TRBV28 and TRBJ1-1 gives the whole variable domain DVKVTQSSRYLVKRTGEKVFLECVQDMDHENMFWYRQDPGLGLRLIYFSYDVKMKEKGDIPEGYSVSREKKERFSLILESASTNQTSMYLCASSLPQGSLNTEAFFGQGTRLTVV.

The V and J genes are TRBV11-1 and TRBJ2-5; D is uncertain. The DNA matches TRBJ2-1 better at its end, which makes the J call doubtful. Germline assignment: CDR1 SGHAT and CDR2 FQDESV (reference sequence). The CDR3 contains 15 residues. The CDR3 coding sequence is TGTGCCAGCAGCTTAGTTTTGGAGATCCAAGAGACCCAGTTCTTC. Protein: CASSLVLEIQETQFF.

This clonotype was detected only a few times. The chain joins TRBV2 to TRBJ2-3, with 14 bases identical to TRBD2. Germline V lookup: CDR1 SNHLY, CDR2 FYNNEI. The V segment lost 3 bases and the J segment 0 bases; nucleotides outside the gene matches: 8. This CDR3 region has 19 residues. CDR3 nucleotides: TGTGCCAGCAGTGATATGGGACTAGCGGGGGCCGGGAGCACAGATACGCAGTATTTT. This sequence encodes CASSDMGLAGAGSTDTQYF. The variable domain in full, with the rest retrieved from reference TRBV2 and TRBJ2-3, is EPEVTQTPSHQVTQMGQEVILRCVPISNHLYFYWYRQILGQKVEFLVSFYNNEISEKSEIFDDQFSVERPDGSNFTLKIRSTKLEDSAMYFCASSDMGLAGAGSTDTQYFGPGTRLTVL.

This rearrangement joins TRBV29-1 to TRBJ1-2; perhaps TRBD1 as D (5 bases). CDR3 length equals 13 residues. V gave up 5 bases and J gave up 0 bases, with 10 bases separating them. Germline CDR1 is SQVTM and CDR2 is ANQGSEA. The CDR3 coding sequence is TGCAGCGTTCCGACAGCTTCTAACTATGGCTACACCTTC. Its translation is CSVPTASNYGYTF.

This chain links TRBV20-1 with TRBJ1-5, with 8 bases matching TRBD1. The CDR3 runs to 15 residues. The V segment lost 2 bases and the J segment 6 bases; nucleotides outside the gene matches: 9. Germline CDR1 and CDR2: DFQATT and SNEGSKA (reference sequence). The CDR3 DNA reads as TGCAGTGCTAGACCGACAGGGGTTAGGAGTCAGCCCCAGCATTTT. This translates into CSARPTGVRSQPQHF.

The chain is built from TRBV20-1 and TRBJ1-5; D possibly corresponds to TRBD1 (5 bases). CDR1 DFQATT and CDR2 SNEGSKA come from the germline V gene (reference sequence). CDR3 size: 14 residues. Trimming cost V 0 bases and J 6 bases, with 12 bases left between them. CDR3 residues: CSARELTDSQPQHF. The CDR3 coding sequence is TGCAGTGCTAGAGAACTGACAGACAGTCAGCCCCAGCATTTT.

The CDR3 sequence is CASSLSGGGTTNYGYTF. The CDR3 DNA sequence: TGCGCCAGCAGCTTGAGCGGAGGGGGCACGACTAACTATGGCTACACCTTC. The chain uses TRBV5-1 and TRBJ1-2, with 7 positions matching TRBD1. This CDR3 is built from 17 residues. V dropped 1 base and J dropped 0; count of bases not matched to a gene: 9. Germline V gene lookup returns CDR1 SGHRS and CDR2 YFSETQ.

CDR3 sequence reads: CASSMGDEQYF. The CDR3 region has the DNA TGTGCCAGCAGCATGGGGGACGAGCAGTACTTC. The chain uses TRBV5-6 and TRBJ2-4; either TRBD1 or TRBD2 may supply D (5 bases each). The DNA end is a closer match to TRBJ2-7, so the J assignment may be wrong. The CDR3 has 11 residues. Germline CDR1 SGHDT, CDR2 YYEEEE.

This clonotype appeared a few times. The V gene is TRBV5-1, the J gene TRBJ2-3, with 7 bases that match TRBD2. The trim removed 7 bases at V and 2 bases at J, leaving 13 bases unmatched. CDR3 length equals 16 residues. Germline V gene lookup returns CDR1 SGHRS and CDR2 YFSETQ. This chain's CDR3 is CASSRNPGDYTDTQYF. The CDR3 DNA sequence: TGCGCCAGCTCAAGAAACCCCGGGGACTACACAGATACGCAGTATTTT.

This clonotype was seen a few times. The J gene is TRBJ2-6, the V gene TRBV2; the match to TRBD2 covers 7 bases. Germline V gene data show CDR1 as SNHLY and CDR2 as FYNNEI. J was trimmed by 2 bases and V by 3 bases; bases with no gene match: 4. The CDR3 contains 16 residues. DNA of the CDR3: TGTGCCAGCAGTGAGCAGGGAGGGACTGGGGCCAACGTCCTGACTTTC. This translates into CASSEQGGTGANVLTF. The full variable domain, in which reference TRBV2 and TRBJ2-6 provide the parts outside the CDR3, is EPEVTQTPSHQVTQMGQEVILRCVPISNHLYFYWYRQILGQKVEFLVSFYNNEISEKSEIFDDQFSVERPDGSNFTLKIRSTKLEDSAMYFCASSEQGGTGANVLTFGAGSRLTVL.

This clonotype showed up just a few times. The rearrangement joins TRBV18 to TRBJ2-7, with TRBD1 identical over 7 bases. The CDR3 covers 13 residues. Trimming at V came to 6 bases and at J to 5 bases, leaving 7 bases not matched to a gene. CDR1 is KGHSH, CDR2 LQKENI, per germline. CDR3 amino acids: CASSSDRAHEQYF. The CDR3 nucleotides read TGTGCCAGCTCGTCTGACAGGGCCCACGAGCAGTACTTC.

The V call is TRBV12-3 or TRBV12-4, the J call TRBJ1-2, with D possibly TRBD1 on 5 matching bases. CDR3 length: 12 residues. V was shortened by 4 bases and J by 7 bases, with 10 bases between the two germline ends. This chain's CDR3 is CASSSWGGGYTF. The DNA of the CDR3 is TGTGCCAGCAGTTCCTGGGGGGGTGGCTACACCTTC.